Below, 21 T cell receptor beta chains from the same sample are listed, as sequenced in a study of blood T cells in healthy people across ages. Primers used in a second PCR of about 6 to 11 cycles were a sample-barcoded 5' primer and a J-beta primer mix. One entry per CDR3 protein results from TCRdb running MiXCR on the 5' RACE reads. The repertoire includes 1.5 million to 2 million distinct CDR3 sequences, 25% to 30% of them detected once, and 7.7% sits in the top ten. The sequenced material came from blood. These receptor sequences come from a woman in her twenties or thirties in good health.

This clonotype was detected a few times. DNA of the CDR3: TGCAGCGTTGAATCCCTCTCTGGAAACACCATATATTTT. It translates to CSVESLSGNTIYF. The V call is TRBV29-1, the J call TRBJ1-3, with D unclear. The CDR3 covers 13 residues. CDR1 is SQVTM and CDR2 is ANQGSEA in the germline V gene. Trimming took off 2 bases at V and 0 bases at J, with 5 bases between the two ends.

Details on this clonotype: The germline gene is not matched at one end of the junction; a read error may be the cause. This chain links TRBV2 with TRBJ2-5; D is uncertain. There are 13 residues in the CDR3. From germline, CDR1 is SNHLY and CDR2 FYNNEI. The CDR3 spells CACSAGLRETQYF. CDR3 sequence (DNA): TGTGCCTGCAGCGCCGGGCTGCGGGAGACCCAGTACTTC. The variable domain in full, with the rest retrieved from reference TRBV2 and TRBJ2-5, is EPEVTQTPSHQVTQMGQEVILRCVPISNHLYFYWYRQILGQKVEFLVSFYNNEISEKSEIFDDQFSVERPDGSNFTLKIRSTKLEDSAMYFCACSAGLRETQYFGPGTRLLVL.

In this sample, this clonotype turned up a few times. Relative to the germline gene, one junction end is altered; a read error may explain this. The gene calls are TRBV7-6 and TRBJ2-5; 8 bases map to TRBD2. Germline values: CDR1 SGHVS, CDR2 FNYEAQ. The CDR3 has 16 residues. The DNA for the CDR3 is TGTGCCAGCAGCTTAGAGGGCGGGGGGACCCAAGAGACCCGGTACTTC. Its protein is CASSLEGGGTQETRYF. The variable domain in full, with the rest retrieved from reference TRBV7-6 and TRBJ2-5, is GAGVSQSPRYKVTKRGQDVALRCDPISGHVSLYWYRQALGQGPEFLTYFNYEAQQDKSGLPNDRFSAERPEGSISTLTIQRTEQRDSAMYRCASSLEGGGTQETRYFGPGTRLLVL.

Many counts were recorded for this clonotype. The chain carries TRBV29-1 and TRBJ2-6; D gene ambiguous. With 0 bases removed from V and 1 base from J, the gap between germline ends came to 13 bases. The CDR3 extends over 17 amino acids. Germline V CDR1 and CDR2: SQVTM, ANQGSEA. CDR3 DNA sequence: TGCAGCGTTGAAGATCCTGTAAAGTATTCTGGGGCCAACGTCCTGACTTTC. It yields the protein CSVEDPVKYSGANVLTF.

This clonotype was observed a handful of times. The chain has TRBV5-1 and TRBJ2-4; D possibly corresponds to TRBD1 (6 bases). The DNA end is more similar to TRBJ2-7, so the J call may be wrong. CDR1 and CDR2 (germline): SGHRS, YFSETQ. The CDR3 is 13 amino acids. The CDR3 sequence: CASSPNARGEQYF. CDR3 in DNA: TGCGCCAGCAGCCCAAACGCCAGGGGCGAGCAGTACTTC.

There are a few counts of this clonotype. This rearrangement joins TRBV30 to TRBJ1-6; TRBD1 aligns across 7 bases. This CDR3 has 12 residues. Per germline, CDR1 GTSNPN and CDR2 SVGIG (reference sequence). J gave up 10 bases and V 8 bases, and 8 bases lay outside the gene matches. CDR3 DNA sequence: TGTGCCGCCGGGACAGCGGGCTCACCCCTCCACTTT. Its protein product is CAAGTAGSPLHF.

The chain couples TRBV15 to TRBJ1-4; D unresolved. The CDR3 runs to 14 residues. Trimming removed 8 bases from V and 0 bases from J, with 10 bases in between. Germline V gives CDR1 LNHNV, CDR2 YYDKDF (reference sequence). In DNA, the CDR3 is TGTGCCACCTGTACAGAGACAACTAATGAAAAACTGTTTTTT. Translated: CATCTETTNEKLFF.

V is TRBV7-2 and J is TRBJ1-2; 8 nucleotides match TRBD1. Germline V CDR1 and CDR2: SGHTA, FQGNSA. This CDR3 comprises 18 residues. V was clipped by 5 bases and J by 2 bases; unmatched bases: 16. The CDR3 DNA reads TGTGCCAGCAGCGGGGATACAGGGGGTGGAGGGGTGAACTATGGCTACACCTTC. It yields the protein CASSGDTGGGGVNYGYTF.

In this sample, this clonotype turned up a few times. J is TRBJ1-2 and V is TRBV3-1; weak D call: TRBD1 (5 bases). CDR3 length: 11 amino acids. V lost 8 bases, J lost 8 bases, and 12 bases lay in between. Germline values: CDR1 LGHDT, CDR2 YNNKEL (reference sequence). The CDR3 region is CASYSGGGYTF. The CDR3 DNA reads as TGTGCCAGCTATTCTGGGGGAGGCTACACCTTC.

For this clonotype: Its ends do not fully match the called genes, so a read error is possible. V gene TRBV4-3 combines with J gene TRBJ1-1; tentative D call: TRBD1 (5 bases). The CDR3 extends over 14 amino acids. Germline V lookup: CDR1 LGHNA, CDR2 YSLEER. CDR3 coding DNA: TGCGCCAGCAGCCAAGATAGACGCGGGACTGAGGCTTTCTTT. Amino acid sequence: CASSQDRRGTEAFF.

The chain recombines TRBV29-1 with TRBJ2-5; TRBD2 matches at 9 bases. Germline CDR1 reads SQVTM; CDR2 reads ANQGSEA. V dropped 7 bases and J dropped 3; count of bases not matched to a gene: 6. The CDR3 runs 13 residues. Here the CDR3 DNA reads TGCAGCGAGCAGGGCGGGGGGGAAGAGACCCAGTACTTC. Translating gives CSEQGGGEETQYF.

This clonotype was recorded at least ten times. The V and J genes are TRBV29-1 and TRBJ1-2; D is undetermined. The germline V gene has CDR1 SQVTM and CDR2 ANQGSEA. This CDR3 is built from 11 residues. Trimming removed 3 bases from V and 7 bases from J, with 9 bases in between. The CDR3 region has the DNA TGCAGCGTTGAGGAGGGAGGTGGCTACACCTTC. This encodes CSVEEGGGYTF. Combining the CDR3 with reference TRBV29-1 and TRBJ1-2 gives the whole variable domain SAVISQKPSRDICQRGTSLTIQCQVDSQVTMMFWYRQQPGQSLTLIATANQGSEATYESGFVIDKFPISRPNLTFSTLTVSNMSPEDSSIYLCSVEEGGGYTFGSGTRLTVV.

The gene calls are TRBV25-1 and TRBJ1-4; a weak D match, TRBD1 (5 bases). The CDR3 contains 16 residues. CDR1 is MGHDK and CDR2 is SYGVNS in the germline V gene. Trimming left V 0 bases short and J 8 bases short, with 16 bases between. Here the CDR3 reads CASSEYRPARGEKLFF. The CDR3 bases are TGTGCCAGCAGTGAATATCGGCCAGCGAGGGGAGAAAAACTGTTTTTT.

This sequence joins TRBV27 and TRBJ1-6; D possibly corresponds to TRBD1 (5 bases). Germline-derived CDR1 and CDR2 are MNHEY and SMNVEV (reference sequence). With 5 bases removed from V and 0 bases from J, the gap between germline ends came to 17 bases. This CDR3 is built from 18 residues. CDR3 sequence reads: CASSATIGTSSYNSPLHF. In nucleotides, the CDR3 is TGTGCCAGCAGTGCAACGATAGGGACTAGCTCCTATAATTCACCCCTCCACTTT.

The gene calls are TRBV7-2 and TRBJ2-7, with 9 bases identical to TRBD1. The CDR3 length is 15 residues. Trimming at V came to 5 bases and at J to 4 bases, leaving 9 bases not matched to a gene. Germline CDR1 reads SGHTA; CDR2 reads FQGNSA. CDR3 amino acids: CASSRTGTGMYEQYF. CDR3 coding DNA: TGTGCCAGCAGCCGCACGGGGACAGGGATGTACGAGCAGTACTTC.

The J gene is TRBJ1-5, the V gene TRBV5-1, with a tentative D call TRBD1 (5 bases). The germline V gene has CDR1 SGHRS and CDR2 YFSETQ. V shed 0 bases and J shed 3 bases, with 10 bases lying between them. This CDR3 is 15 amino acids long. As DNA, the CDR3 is TGCGCCAGCAGCTTGGCGGGACCGAACAATCAGCCCCAGCATTTT. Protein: CASSLAGPNNQPQHF.

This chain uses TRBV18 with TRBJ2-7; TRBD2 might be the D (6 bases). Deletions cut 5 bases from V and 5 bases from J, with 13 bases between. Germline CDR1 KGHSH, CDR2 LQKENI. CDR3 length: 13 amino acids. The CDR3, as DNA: TGTGCCAGCTCAGCCTCATTAGCGGACGAGCAGTACTTC. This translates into CASSASLADEQYF.

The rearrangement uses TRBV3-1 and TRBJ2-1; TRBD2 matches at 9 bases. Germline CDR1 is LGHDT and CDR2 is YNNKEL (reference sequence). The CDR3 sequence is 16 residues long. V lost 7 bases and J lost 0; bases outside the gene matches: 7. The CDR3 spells CASTSGVATSYNEQFF. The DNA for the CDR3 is TGTGCCAGCACTAGCGGGGTTGCTACCTCCTACAATGAGCAGTTCTTC.

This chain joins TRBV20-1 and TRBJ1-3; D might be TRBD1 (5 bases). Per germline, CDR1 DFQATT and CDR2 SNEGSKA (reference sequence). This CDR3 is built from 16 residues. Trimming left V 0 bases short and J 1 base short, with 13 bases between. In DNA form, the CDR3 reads TGCAGTGCTAGAGATCCGGGACGGGGATCTGGAAACACCATATATTTT. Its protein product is CSARDPGRGSGNTIYF.

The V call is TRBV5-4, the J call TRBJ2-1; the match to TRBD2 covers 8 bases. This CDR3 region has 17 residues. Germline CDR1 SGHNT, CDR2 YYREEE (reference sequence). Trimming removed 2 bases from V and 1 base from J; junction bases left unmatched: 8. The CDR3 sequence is CASSLGLATNSYNEQFF. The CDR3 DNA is TGTGCCAGCAGCTTAGGACTAGCCACTAATTCCTACAATGAGCAGTTCTTC.

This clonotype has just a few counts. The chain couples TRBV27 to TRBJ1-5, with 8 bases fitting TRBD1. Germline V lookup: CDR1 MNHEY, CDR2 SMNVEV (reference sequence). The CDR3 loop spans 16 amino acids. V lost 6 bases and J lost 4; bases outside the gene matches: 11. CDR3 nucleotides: TGTGCCAGCAGCTTAACCTCAGGGGGCCAAAATCAGCCCCAGCATTTT. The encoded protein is CASSLTSGGQNQPQHF.